This entry describes one TCR beta chain. It has no known antigen specificity. No base-level quality is on record; no much larger clone is a single base apart. High-throughput TCR beta sequencing profiled peripheral blood CD8+ and CD4+ T cells from healthy donors, Susac syndrome patients and multiple sclerosis patients. Multiple sclerosis controls were treatment-naive patients with stable or active relapsing-remitting disease fulfilling revised McDonald criteria. Bulk CD8+ and CD4+ T cells were purified by magnetic negative isolation, while CD8+ TEMRA cells were enriched using FACS. Blood was drawn into EDTA tubes, processed within 24 hours, and PBMCs were isolated by density gradient centrifugation. PBMCs intended for TCR sequencing were frozen in liquid nitrogen and were later thawed in a 37 degrees C water bath. The sorted or isolated CD4+, CD8+ and CD8+ TEMRA cells reached a purity of at least 90%.

The CDR3 contains 14 residues, cysteine and phenylalanine counted. CDR3 DNA only is kept here, 42 bases in frame from base 1. CDR1 is given as MGHDK and CDR2 as SYGVNS, both from the germline V gene. Trimmed from V: 7 bases; trimmed from J: 4 bases; junction bases lacking a gene match: 6. This entry belongs to a study of CD8 T cells in Susac syndrome (dated by TCRdb to about 2019). For the wider study: Repertoire sequencing was used to test whether CD8+ T cell activation and differentiation in Susac syndrome was antigen driven. The study compared CD8+ T cell repertoire clonality among around 11 healthy donors, about 14 Susac syndrome patients and some 16 multiple sclerosis patients.

Findings and caveats that apply to the study as a whole: The number of individuals in the TCR sequencing and HLA analysis was acknowledged as relatively small.

RNA was extracted with the RNeasy kit and roughly 0.45 to 1 ug was reverse transcribed using random hexamers. TCR beta CDR3 regions were amplified with the immunoSEQ multiplex PCR assay covering 54 Vbeta and 13 Jbeta segments. To correct PCR amplification bias, a synthetic template baseline was used for both primer optimization and computational correction. As for how the authors treated the data: Reads were annotated to V, D and J genes per IMGT and analyzed with immunoSEQ Analyzer, keeping only productive sequences. Clonality was computed as one minus Shannon entropy normalized by log2 of the number of productive unique sequences. For each patient and control, public and private clones were evaluated among the 100 most prevalent clones. A clone was defined as Susac-specific if it was absent from the healthy and MS cohorts, from 1052 published viral clones and from other ImmuneACCESS disease sequences. TCRdb cleaned the public reads at Q25 with fastp, built clones with MiXCR and kept in-frame beta chains. Every distinct CDR3 protein forms one entry, paired with its most common genes and DNA. V and J calls and clone size were set by TCRdb, not the authors. For this sample the table gives 150,000 to 180,000 distinct CDR3 sequences, of which roughly 94% were detected only once. The top ten clonotypes cover around 0.21% of the sample.

This sequence was found in a human donor with multiple sclerosis. The rearrangement joined TRBV25-1 to TRBJ2-5; TRBD1 fits 10 bases in the junction. Sequenced material: CD8+ T cells from PBMCs. The sequence in DNA is TGTGCCAGCATGGGACAGGGGAAGAGAGAGACCCAGTACTTC. The resulting protein is CASMGQGKRETQYF.